The 25 T cell receptor beta chains below all came from one sample that was sequenced in a study of CD8+ T cells in alopecia areata. RNA was extracted and reverse transcribed into cDNA as the sequencing template. Assay used: immunoSEQ multiplex PCR; TCRdb lists only in-frame clones, some missing. The sample has over 200,000 clones; approximately 52% are singletons. The material was CD4+ T cells sorted from blood, obtained at week 0. The origin of the receptors is a human donor with alopecia areata.

J is TRBJ1-5 and V is TRBV6-1; the D is unclear. The CDR3 runs to 15 residues. The V and J ends lost 6 bases and 0 bases respectively, with 12 bases between them. Germline loops: CDR1 MNHNS, CDR2 SASEGT. The CDR3 loop is CASRDRYLSNQPQHF. CDR3 sequence (DNA): TGTGCCAGCAGAGATAGATACCTTAGCAATCAGCCCCAGCATTTT.

The gene calls are TRBV6-1 and TRBJ2-3; TRBD2 aligns across 11 bases. Per the germline V gene, CDR1 is MNHNS and CDR2 is SASEGT. The CDR3 has 16 residues. V was pared by 0 bases and J by 2 bases, with 1 base of the junction left unmatched. This CDR3 is CASSEASGRATDTQYF. DNA of the CDR3: TGTGCCAGCAGTGAAGCTAGCGGGAGGGCCACAGATACGCAGTATTTT.

This clone was observed many times. The CDR3 nucleotides read TGTGCCAGCAGCCCCCGACTGGGGGACACAGATACGCAGTATTTT. This sequence encodes CASSPRLGDTDTQYF. This sequence joins TRBV14 and TRBJ2-3; D is perhaps TRBD1 or TRBD2 (5 bases each). The V gene lost 4 bases and the J gene lost 2 bases, with 13 bases spanning the gap. This CDR3 has 15 residues. Germline CDR1 and CDR2: SGHDN and FVKESK.

This clone was detected only a few times. The rearrangement uses TRBV6-1 and TRBJ2-5; tentative D call: TRBD1 (6 bases). The V and J ends lost 7 bases and 2 bases respectively, with 11 bases between them. The CDR3 consists of 13 residues. Germline V gene sequence: CDR1 MNHNS, CDR2 SASEGT. In nucleotides, the CDR3 is TGTGCCAGCACCGGGACACATCAAGAGACCCAGTACTTC. Protein product: CASTGTHQETQYF.

The chain links TRBV18 to TRBJ2-6; 9 bases fit TRBD1. The CDR3 totals 21 residues. Trimming removed 5 bases from V and 0 bases from J; junction bases left unmatched: 17. Germline V CDR1 and CDR2: KGHSH, LQKENI. The CDR3 DNA is TGTGCCAGCTCATCGATCCGGGACAGGGTTCCGTTCGTCTCTGGGGCCAACGTCCTGACTTTC. It encodes CASSSIRDRVPFVSGANVLTF.

This clone was picked up a small number of times. This chain joins TRBV29-1 and TRBJ2-7; a weak D match, TRBD2 (6 bases). Germline V CDR1 and CDR2: SQVTM, ANQGSEA. Trimming removed 6 bases from V and 3 bases from J, with 12 bases in between. This CDR3 contains 12 residues. The CDR3 bases are TGCAGCGTCGCCACCGGGGGCTACGAGCAGTACTTC. This translates into CSVATGGYEQYF.

There are a few counts of this clone. This CDR3 reads CASTNRGSSGANVLTF. CDR3 DNA: TGTGCCAGCACGAACAGGGGTAGCTCTGGGGCCAACGTCCTGACTTTC. The chain uses TRBV2 and TRBJ2-6; 7 positions match TRBD1. Germline-derived CDR1 and CDR2 are SNHLY and FYNNEI. The ends lost 7 bases at V and 0 bases at J; junction bases unmatched: 6. This CDR3 is built from 16 residues.

The genes are TRBV4-2 and TRBJ2-7; no definite D call. Germline CDR1 and CDR2: LGHNA and YNFKEQ. This CDR3 spans 14 amino acids. The V gene lost 0 bases and the J gene lost 4 bases, with 10 bases spanning the gap. The CDR3 reads CASSQEILGYEQYF. CDR3 bases: TGTGCCAGCAGCCAAGAGATTTTGGGATACGAGCAGTACTTC.

The chain joins TRBV25-1 to TRBJ1-2, with D unclear. Germline-derived CDR1 and CDR2 are MGHDK and SYGVNS. Trimming shortened V by 1 base and J by 7 bases, and 4 bases separated the two germline ends. The CDR3 is made up of 11 amino acids. Here the CDR3 reads CASSEFFGYTF. CDR3 nucleotide sequence: TGTGCCAGCAGTGAATTTTTTGGCTACACCTTC.

This chain joins TRBV7-6 and TRBJ2-3; 9 positions match TRBD2. Germline CDR1 reads SGHVS; CDR2 reads FNYEAQ. After removal of 5 bases from V and 4 bases from J, the junction contained 13 bases not matched to a gene. The CDR3 is made up of 17 amino acids. In nucleotides, the CDR3 is TGTGCCAGCAGCCACGGGATTAGCGGGAGAAGCGCAGATACGCAGTATTTT. Its protein is CASSHGISGRSADTQYF.

V is TRBV19 and J is TRBJ1-2; D is perhaps TRBD1 (5 bases). Trimming took off 5 bases at V and 6 bases at J, with 13 bases between the two ends. The CDR3 has 13 amino acids. CDR1 is LNHDA and CDR2 is SQIVND in the germline V gene (reference sequence). This chain's CDR3 is CASSPPRGHGYTF. Here the CDR3 DNA reads TGTGCCAGTAGTCCCCCCCGGGGCCATGGCTACACCTTC.

The gene calls are TRBV6-5 and TRBJ2-7, with a weak D call TRBD1 (5 bases). The CDR3 length is 12 residues. Germline V gives CDR1 MNHEY, CDR2 SVGAGI. V lost 4 bases, J lost 6 bases, and 10 bases lay in between. The CDR3: CASSSGFGEQYF. CDR3 in DNA: TGTGCCAGCAGTTCAGGGTTCGGCGAGCAGTACTTC.

The chain joins TRBV19 to TRBJ1-5, with a possible D match to TRBD1 (5 bases). V lost 5 bases, J lost 6 bases, and 14 bases lay in between. Germline V CDR1 and CDR2: LNHDA, SQIVND (reference sequence). CDR3 length: 14 amino acids. The CDR3 bases are TGTGCCAGTAGTGGGACGGGAGGGCGTCAGCCCCAGCATTTT. Its protein is CASSGTGGRQPQHF.

This clone came up a few times. V gene TRBV29-1 combines with J gene TRBJ2-6; no firm D call. Germline loops: CDR1 SQVTM, CDR2 ANQGSEA. The CDR3 contains 14 residues. Trimming took 1 base from V and 1 from J, leaving 5 bases between them. The CDR3 nucleotides read TGCAGCGTTGAAGGACCTTCTGGGGCCAACGTCCTGACTTTC. This gives the protein CSVEGPSGANVLTF.

The V and J genes are TRBV30 and TRBJ2-7; TRBD1 agrees at 8 bases. Germline loops: CDR1 GTSNPN, CDR2 SVGIG (reference sequence). With 2 bases clipped from V and 3 bases from J, the junction kept 9 bases outside the gene matches. The CDR3 covers 15 residues. The CDR3, as DNA: TGTGCCTGGAGTCCGGGGAGAGGACAGGGCTACGAGCAGTACTTC. The encoded protein is CAWSPGRGQGYEQYF.

The V call is TRBV4-1, the J call TRBJ2-5; D is perhaps TRBD1 (5 bases). The CDR3 extends over 16 amino acids. Trimming shortened V by 3 bases and J by 3 bases, and 17 bases separated the two germline ends. Per the germline V gene, CDR1 is MGHRA and CDR2 is YSYEKL. The DNA of the CDR3 is TGCGCCAGCAGCCATTACACCTCCTCCAGGGAAGAGACCCAGTACTTC. It is translated as CASSHYTSSREETQYF.

This clone was picked up a small number of times. Other DNA sequences within the sample encode an identical CDR3. The rearrangement joins TRBV5-1 to TRBJ2-7; D not resolved. The ends were cut back, 0 bases at V and 0 bases at J, with 4 bases in the middle. Germline-derived CDR1 and CDR2 are SGHRS and YFSETQ. The CDR3 covers 13 residues. The CDR3: CASSLVRSYEQYF. Here the CDR3 DNA reads TGCGCCAGCAGCTTGGTACGCTCCTACGAGCAGTACTTC.

The chain uses TRBV30 and TRBJ1-1; D is ambiguous. Trimming shortened V by 2 bases and J by 1 base, and 8 bases separated the two germline ends. The CDR3 covers 13 residues. CDR1 and CDR2 (germline): GTSNPN, SVGIG (reference sequence). The CDR3 DNA sequence: TGTGCCTGGAGTAAAAGTGGGAACACTGAAGCTTTCTTT. It specifies CAWSKSGNTEAFF.

The chain recombines TRBV30 with TRBJ2-2; 11 bases are shared with TRBD2. V lost 6 bases, J lost 6 bases, and 6 bases stayed unmatched. The CDR3 consists of 14 residues. The germline gives CDR1 GTSNPN, CDR2 SVGIG (reference sequence). CDR3 region: CACLSGRASGELFF. The CDR3 DNA follows: TGTGCCTGCCTTAGCGGGAGGGCCTCCGGGGAGCTGTTTTTT. Filled out from reference TRBV30 and TRBJ2-2, the complete variable domain reads SQTIHQWPATLVQPVGSPLSLECTVEGTSNPNLYWYRQAAGRGLQLLFYSVGIGQISSEVPQNLSASRPQDRQFILSSKKLLLSDSGFYLCACLSGRASGELFFGEGSRLTVL.

This clone was observed a handful of times. The chain uses TRBV29-1 and TRBJ2-6; D is perhaps TRBD2 (6 bases). This CDR3 has 15 amino acids. Germline loops: CDR1 SQVTM, CDR2 ANQGSEA. V was clipped by 6 bases and J by 0 bases, with 12 bases between them. The CDR3 DNA sequence: TGCAGCGTAACGGGACTGATCTCTGGGGCCAACGTCCTGACTTTC. This sequence encodes CSVTGLISGANVLTF.

This chain connects TRBV30 to TRBJ1-2, with D unclear. CDR1 is GTSNPN and CDR2 is SVGIG in the germline V gene (reference sequence). The V end lost 3 bases, the J end lost 5 bases, and 25 bases lay between the germline ends. This CDR3 contains 17 residues. The CDR3 DNA follows: TGTGCCTGGAGCCAAAGGGTGACATATCGACCCGGTTATGGCTACACCTTC. It codes for CAWSQRVTYRPGYGYTF.

The gene calls are TRBV15 and TRBJ2-5; a possible D gene is TRBD1 (6 bases). The V gene lost 3 bases and the J gene lost 4 bases, with 18 bases spanning the gap. CDR3 length: 16 amino acids. The V gene's germline CDR1 is LNHNV and CDR2 YYDKDF (reference sequence). In DNA form, the CDR3 reads TGTGCCACCAGCAGGGCACAGGGACGTCCAAGAGAGACCCAGTACTTC. Its protein is CATSRAQGRPRETQYF.

V and J are TRBV6-5 and TRBJ2-5; no firm D call. The CDR3 covers 13 residues. Germline CDR1 reads MNHEY; CDR2 reads SVGAGI. Trimming shortened V by 6 bases and J by 0 bases, and 8 bases separated the two germline ends. As DNA, the CDR3 is TGTGCCAGCAGCCCGCAGTACCAAGAGACCCAGTACTTC. It specifies CASSPQYQETQYF.

The V call is TRBV29-1, the J call TRBJ2-3, with D unresolved. The germline CDR1 and CDR2 sequences are SQVTM and ANQGSEA. V lost 0 bases and J lost 4, with 5 bases in between. This CDR3 is 12 amino acids long. CDR3 sequence reads: CSVEESADTQYF. CDR3 in DNA: TGCAGCGTTGAAGAATCAGCAGATACGCAGTATTTT.

This chain connects TRBV5-4 to TRBJ2-7; no reliable D call. CDR1 and CDR2 from the germline V gene are SGHNT and YYREEE (reference sequence). The CDR3 sequence is 14 residues long. V lost 1 base, J lost 6 bases, and 14 bases lay in between. The CDR3 reads CASSLRSGIAEQYF. CDR3 DNA sequence: TGTGCCAGCAGCTTGCGGTCCGGAATCGCCGAGCAGTACTTC.